This is a list of T cell receptor beta chains from one sample in a study of shared clonotypes between healthy human individuals. Using immunoSEQ multiplex PCR, the repertoire was profiled, and TCRdb retains in-frame clones only, with some absent. The sample carries about 2,200,000 clones, just over 90% recorded once. Material for sequencing was naive CD8+ T cells from PBMCs. The source of these receptors is a man between 18 and 29 years old in good health. Some clones in this sample may be carry-over from other donors' samples. Both conserved end residues are trimmed from each CDR3.

cdr3_aa j_call v_call
ASISRAPGQY TRBJ2-7 TRBV5-6
ASSIRGRAQKFFETQY TRBJ2-5 TRBV19
ASSLELDGSYEQY TRBJ2-7 TRBV4-3
ASSHGTLNYGYT TRBJ1-2 TRBV4-1
ASSERYNEQF TRBJ2-1 TRBV6-1
AISETLASGSKSHEQF TRBJ2-1 TRBV10-3
ASSQVSWRGLGGYT TRBJ1-2 TRBV4-1
ASSLGGGLNSNQPQH TRBJ1-5 TRBV5-6
ASSLKKVHAGH TRBJ1-3 TRBV5-8
ASSVGDRASYEQY TRBJ2-7 TRBV9
ASSHSAPLAGSEQF TRBJ2-1 TRBV27
ASRIDRGHGNEQF TRBJ2-1 TRBV5-1
ASSLGDRNTDTQY TRBJ2-3 TRBV7-6
ASSVGDRYYEQY TRBJ2-7 TRBV5-5
ASIGTANTEAF TRBJ1-1 TRBV27
ASSYNSFYEQY TRBJ2-7 TRBV6-5
ASSTTLSGANVLT TRBJ2-6 TRBV12-1
ASSLPIQGTNEKLF TRBJ1-4 TRBV7-9
AWRLRTANPYEQY TRBJ2-7 TRBV30
ASSLEPPRGTDTQY TRBJ2-3 TRBV7-6
ASSGLAGASDTQY TRBJ2-3 TRBV10-1
ASRPGLAEETQY TRBJ2-5 TRBV27
ASSYNIRAEAF TRBJ1-1 TRBV5-1
ASSLGRLSYEQY TRBJ2-7 TRBV28
ASSRTGVNTEAF TRBJ1-1 TRBV5-4
ASPPFRETSGTYEQY TRBJ2-7 TRBV28
ATSRDWGSGRALY TRBJ2-3 TRBV15
ASSDAAGTKRGYYGYT TRBJ1-2 TRBV5-1
ASSGPDGFYEQY TRBJ2-7 TRBV5-6
ASSLAGRSNTGELF TRBJ2-2 TRBV7-9
ASSSRQGGNQPQH TRBJ1-5 TRBV5-6
AISEGAGYGYT TRBJ1-2 TRBV10-3
ASSQNSGTHISGNTIY TRBJ1-3 TRBV5-1
ASSLVDQGDEQY TRBJ2-7 TRBV5-1
AWSIGTEAF TRBJ1-1 TRBV30
ASSPGGTYEQY TRBJ2-7 TRBV4-3
ASGTVREKLF TRBJ1-4 TRBV25-1
ATSNGVQGRLGFYGYT TRBJ1-2 TRBV15
ASSLFSNSPLH TRBJ1-6 TRBV28
ASRPRGAGETQY TRBJ2-5 TRBV7-9
ASSGDGTSINEQF TRBJ2-1 TRBV9
ASSLPPSSWPYNEQF TRBJ2-1 TRBV11-2
SAKYTEQF TRBJ2-1 TRBV20-1
ASSVTDGPRASGESSYEQY TRBJ2-7 TRBV9
SGVPMGTDTQY TRBJ2-3 TRBV29-1
ASSFLAGEGGAQY TRBJ2-3 TRBV27
ASSPRTSPRYNEQF TRBJ2-1 TRBV7-6
ASSEGWTGRGYT TRBJ1-2 TRBV9
ASGRAGGNEQF TRBJ2-1 TRBV10-1
ASSPRTGGAYEQY TRBJ2-7 TRBV27